This TCR beta chain comes out of a study of CD8 T cells in ankylosing spondylitis. The study, taken as a whole, reports: In synovial fluid and blood from reactive arthritis, some motif variants were previously reported.

This clonotype was detected many times. What it recognizes is unknown. Via MiXCR, TCRdb re-called the 5' RACE reads, giving one row per CDR3 protein. The top ten clones hold about 6.8% of a sample with about 240,000 distinct CDR3 sequences, roughly 8.6% of them seen once. In germline, CDR1 is SGHTA, CDR2 FQGNSA. V lost 5 bases to trimming and J lost 8 bases; unmatched junction nucleotides: 6. The CDR3 loop spans 12 amino acids. Material for sequencing was blood, either unsorted or a sorted T cell fraction (not recorded which). V usage is TRBV7-2 and J usage is TRBJ2-7, with 7 nucleotides matching TRBD1. This sequence originates from a male donor with ankylosing spondylitis or in good health (not recorded which). In DNA form, the CDR3 reads TGTGCCAGCAGCGCCACAGGGGCCCAGCAGTACTTC. Translating it yields CASSATGAQQYF.